This T cell receptor (beta chain) comes out of a study of shared clonotypes between healthy human individuals. Turning to the study itself: Each donor had three CD4 naive, three CD4 memory, two CD8 naive and one CD8 memory plate.

The genomic DNA of each subset was split evenly across several immunoSEQ plates. Per the original data handling: ImmunoSEQ output held junction-only sequences without quality scores, so filtering differed. Some clones are missing from TCRdb's copy, which holds only in-frame ones; the method was immunoSEQ multiplex PCR. V, J and clone size reflect that table, while D and trimming were determined from the DNA. Of roughly 1,800,000 clones in the sample, about 95% were seen once. Trimming stripped 5 bases from V and 0 bases from J, with 14 bases between. Per germline, CDR1 ENHRY and CDR2 SYGVKD. The CDR3 extends over 15 amino acids. It was CD45RO-negative cells, positively selected for CCR7, that made up naive CD8 cells, with terminally differentiated effector memory CD45RA+ cells excluded. Donors were healthy HIV-negative adults without recent acute infections or vaccinations.

This TCR came from a young man in good health. Sequencing used naive CD8+ T cells sorted from blood. V usage is TRBV10-3 and J usage is TRBJ2-7, with a tentative D call TRBD2 (6 bases). The CDR3, as DNA: TGTGCCATCAGTAGTACGGCGGGGAGCTCCTACGAGCAGTACTTC. As protein: CAISSTAGSSYEQYF.